Described below is a single TCR beta chain sequence and its context. A Seattle source enrolled patients during active infection and followed them longitudinally. The data are from a study of blood T cell repertoires in COVID-19. V lost 5 bases, J lost 3 bases, and 9 bases lay in between. The CDR3 is 13 residues long. From germline, CDR1 is LGHNT and CDR2 FRNRAP. In the original processing: It was from reference gene primer amplification that nucleated cell counts were estimated. Clones were read by immunoSEQ multiplex PCR, and TCRdb kept only the in-frame ones, dropping some. V, J and clone size are taken as reported in that table, and D and trimming were inferred from the DNA itself. The profile shows under 200,000 clones, approximately 80% of them singletons.

This chain links TRBV12-5 with TRBJ2-3; D not resolved. Sequenced material: peripheral blood. This TCR came from a woman in her 70s with COVID-19, enrolled during active disease. CDR3 loop: CASGIQPTDTQYF. The DNA of the CDR3 is TGTGCTAGTGGTATACAGCCAACAGATACGCAGTATTTT.